This TCR beta chain originates from a study (dated by TCRdb to about 2016). This clonotype appeared a few times. The specificity of this receptor is unknown. No base qualities exist here, and no much larger clone lies one base off it. The library was built by means of RT-PCR. The run used an Illumina MiSeq. Using fastp at Q25 and MiXCR, TCRdb reprocessed the public reads and kept productive beta chains. Each CDR3 protein appears once, grouped with its most common genes and DNA. The sample data list about 680,000 distinct CDR3 sequences, and 12% to 15% of these were observed just once. Together, the top ten hold roughly 3.6% of the sample. The CDR3 goes from the cysteine to the phenylalanine over 13 residues. Only CDR3 DNA is held: 39 bases, read in frame from base 1. V is pared back by 1 base and J by 1 base, with 6 bases lying between the germline termini. As encoded in the germline V gene (reference sequence), CDR1 is DFQATT while CDR2 is SNEGSKA.

The sequence was obtained from a female donor in good health, serving as a healthy control. The V and J segments used are TRBV20-1 and TRBJ2-3; tentative D gene TRBD1, with 6 bases matching. The sequenced sample was memory CD4+ T cells from blood. The CDR3 reads CSARGQGTDTQYF. The DNA sequence follows: TGCAGTGCTAGAGGACAGGGCACAGATACGCAGTATTTT.